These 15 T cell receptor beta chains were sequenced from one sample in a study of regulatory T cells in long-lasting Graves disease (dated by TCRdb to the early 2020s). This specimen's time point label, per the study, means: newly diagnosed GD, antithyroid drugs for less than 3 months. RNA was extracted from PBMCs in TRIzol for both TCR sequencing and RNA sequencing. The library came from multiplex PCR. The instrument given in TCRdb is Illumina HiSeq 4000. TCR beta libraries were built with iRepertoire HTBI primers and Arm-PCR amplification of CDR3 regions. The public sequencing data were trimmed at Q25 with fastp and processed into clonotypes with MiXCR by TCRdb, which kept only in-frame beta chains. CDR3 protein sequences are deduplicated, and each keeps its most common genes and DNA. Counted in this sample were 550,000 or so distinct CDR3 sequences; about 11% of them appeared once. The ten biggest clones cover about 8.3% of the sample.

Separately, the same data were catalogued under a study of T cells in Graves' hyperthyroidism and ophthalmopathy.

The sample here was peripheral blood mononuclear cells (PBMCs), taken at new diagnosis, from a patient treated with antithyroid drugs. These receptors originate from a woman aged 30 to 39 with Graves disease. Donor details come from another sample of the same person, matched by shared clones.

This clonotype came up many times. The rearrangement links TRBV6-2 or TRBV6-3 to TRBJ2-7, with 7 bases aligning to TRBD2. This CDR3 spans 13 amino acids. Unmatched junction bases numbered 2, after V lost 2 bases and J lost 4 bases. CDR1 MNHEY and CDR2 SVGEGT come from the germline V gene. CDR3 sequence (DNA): TGTGCCAGCAGTTACGCCGGGGGGTACGAGCAGTACTTC. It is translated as CASSYAGGYEQYF.

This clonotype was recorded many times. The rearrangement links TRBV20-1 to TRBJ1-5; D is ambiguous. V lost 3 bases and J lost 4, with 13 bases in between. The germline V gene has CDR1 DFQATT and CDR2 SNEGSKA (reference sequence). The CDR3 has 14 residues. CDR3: CSASGVGWNQPQHF. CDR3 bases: TGCAGTGCTAGTGGGGTGGGATGGAATCAGCCCCAGCATTTT.

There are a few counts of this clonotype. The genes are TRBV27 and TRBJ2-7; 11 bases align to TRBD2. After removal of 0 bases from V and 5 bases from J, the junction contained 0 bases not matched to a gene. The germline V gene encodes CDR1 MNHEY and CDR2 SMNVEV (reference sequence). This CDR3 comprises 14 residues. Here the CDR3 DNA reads TGTGCCAGCAGTTTATCGACTAGCGGGGACGAGCAGTACTTC. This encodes CASSLSTSGDEQYF.

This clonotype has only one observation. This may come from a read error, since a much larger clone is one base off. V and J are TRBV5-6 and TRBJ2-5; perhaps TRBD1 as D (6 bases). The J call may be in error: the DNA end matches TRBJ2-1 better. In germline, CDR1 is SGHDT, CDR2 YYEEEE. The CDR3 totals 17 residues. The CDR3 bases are TGTGCCAGCAGCTTGTTTCCAGGGGCCAATATTCAAGAGACCCAGTTCTTC. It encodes CASSLFPGANIQETQFF.

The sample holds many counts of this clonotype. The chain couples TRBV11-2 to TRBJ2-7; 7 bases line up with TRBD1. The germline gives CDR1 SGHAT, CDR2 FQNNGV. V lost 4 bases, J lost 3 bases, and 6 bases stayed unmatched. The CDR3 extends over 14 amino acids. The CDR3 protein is CASSSGTVVYEQYF. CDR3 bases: TGTGCCAGCAGCTCGGGGACAGTGGTCTACGAGCAGTACTTC.

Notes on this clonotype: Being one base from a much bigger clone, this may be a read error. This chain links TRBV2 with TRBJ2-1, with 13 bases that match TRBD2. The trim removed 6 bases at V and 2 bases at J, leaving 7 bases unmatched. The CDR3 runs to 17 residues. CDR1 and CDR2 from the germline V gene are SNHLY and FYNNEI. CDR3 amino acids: CASSRTSGRAPYNEQFF. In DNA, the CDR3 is TGTGCCAGCAGCCGAACTAGCGGGAGGGCGCCCTACAATGAGCAGTTCTTC.

The CDR3 nucleotides are TGTGCCAGCAGCGTAGATGGGGGTCAGCCCCAGCATTTT. Translated: CASSVDGGQPQHF. The chain couples TRBV9 to TRBJ1-5; D is perhaps TRBD1 (5 bases). The CDR3 length is 13 residues. The V gene lost 0 bases and the J gene lost 6 bases, with 7 bases spanning the gap. Germline V lookup: CDR1 SGDLS, CDR2 YYNGEE.

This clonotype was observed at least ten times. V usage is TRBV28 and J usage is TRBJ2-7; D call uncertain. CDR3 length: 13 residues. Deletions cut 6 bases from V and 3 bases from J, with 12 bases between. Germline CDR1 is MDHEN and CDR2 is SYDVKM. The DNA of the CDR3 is TGTGCCAGCAGCCTGACTCGTATCTACGAGCAGTACTTC. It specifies CASSLTRIYEQYF.

In DNA, the CDR3 is TGTGCCAGAGCGGGAGTTGAAACAGATACGCAGTATTTT. The encoded protein is CARAGVETDTQYF. This rearrangement joins TRBV30 to TRBJ2-3; 8 bases line up with TRBD2. Looked up from germline, CDR1 is GTSNPN and CDR2 is SVGIG (reference sequence). After removal of 8 bases from V and 3 bases from J, the junction contained 7 bases not matched to a gene. The CDR3 totals 13 residues. Based on the CDR3 plus reference TRBV30 and TRBJ2-3, the full variable domain is SQTIHQWPATLVQPVGSPLSLECTVEGTSNPNLYWYRQAAGRGLQLLFYSVGIGQISSEVPQNLSASRPQDRQFILSSKKLLLSDSGFYLCARAGVETDTQYFGPGTRLTVL.

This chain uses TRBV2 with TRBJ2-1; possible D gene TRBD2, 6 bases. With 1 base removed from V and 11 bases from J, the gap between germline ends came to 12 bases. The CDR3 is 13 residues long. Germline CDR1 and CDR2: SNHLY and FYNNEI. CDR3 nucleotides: TGTGCCAGCAGTGAAGGTCCCGGACTACAGCAGTTCTTC. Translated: CASSEGPGLQQFF.

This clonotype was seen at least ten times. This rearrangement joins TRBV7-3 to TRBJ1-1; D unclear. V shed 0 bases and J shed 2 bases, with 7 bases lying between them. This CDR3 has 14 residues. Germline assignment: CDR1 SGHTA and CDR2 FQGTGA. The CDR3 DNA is TGTGCCAGCAGCTTAACTCGGGGTAACACTGAAGCTTTCTTT. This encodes CASSLTRGNTEAFF. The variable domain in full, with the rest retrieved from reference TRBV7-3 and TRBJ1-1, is GAGVSQTPSNKVTEKGKYVELRCDPISGHTALYWYRQSLGQGPEFLIYFQGTGAADDSGLPNDRFFAVRPEGSVSTLKIQRTERGDSAVYLCASSLTRGNTEAFFGQGTRLTVV.

CDR3 amino acids: CASSLGGTSGSGEQYF. In DNA form, the CDR3 reads TGTGCCAGCAGCTTAGGCGGGACTAGCGGGAGCGGCGAGCAGTACTTC. The rearrangement uses TRBV7-2 and TRBJ2-7, with 14 nucleotides matching TRBD2. Germline loops: CDR1 SGHTA, CDR2 FQGNSA. The CDR3 loop spans 16 amino acids. The V and J ends lost 1 base and 6 bases, in that order; junction bases with no gene match: 5.

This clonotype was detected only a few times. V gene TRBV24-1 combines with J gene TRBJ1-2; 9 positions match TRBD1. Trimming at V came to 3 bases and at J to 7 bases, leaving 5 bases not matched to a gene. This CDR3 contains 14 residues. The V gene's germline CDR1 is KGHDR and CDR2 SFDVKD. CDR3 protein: CATSDTGQGGGYTF. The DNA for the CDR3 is TGTGCCACCAGTGATACGGGACAGGGTGGTGGCTACACCTTC.

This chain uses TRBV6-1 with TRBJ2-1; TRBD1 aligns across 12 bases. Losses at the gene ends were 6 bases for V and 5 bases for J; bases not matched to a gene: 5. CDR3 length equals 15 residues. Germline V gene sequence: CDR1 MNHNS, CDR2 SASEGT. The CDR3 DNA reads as TGTGCCAGCAGAGGCCGGGACAGGGGGCACAATGAGCAGTTCTTC. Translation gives CASRGRDRGHNEQFF.

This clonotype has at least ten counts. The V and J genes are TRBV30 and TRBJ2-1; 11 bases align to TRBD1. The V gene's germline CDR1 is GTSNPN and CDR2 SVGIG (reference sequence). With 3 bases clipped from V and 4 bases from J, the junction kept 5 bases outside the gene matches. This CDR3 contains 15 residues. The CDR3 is CAWSWTGGLYNEQFF. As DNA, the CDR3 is TGTGCCTGGAGCTGGACAGGGGGCTTATACAATGAGCAGTTCTTC.